This T cell receptor (beta chain) came from a study of OX40 agonist ivuxolimab in advanced cancers. About the study: Of the patients, three showed partial responses, one with hepatocellular carcinoma and two with cutaneous melanoma. Study-wide results and caveats: Which antigen the expanded peripheral T cells recognized is unknown.

About this clone itself: Its antigen is not known.

V was pared by 6 bases and J by 5 bases, with 8 bases of the junction left unmatched. This CDR3 region has 15 residues. Germline V gene lookup returns CDR1 MGHDK and CDR2 SYGVNS. Sequencing was performed with immunoSEQ multiplex PCR; in TCRdb, only in-frame clones are kept and a portion is missing. The table lists about 69,000 clones, around 90% of them singletons. Autoimmune disease history or systemic immunosuppression led to patient exclusion. The chain joins TRBV25-1 to TRBJ1-2; TRBD1 matches 11 bases. This TCR derives from an adult with an advanced solid tumor such as melanoma, head and neck, liver or kidney cancer. The starting material was CD4+ or CD8+ T cells sorted from blood, obtained in a trial of the OX40 agonist ivuxolimab. In nucleotides, the CDR3 is TGTGCCAGCAGATCGGACAGGGGGCTAGGATATGGCTACACCTTC. Translation: CASRSDRGLGYGYTF.